Included here is one T cell receptor (beta chain) sequence, with context. The antigen it binds to is not known. The input lacks base qualities; no much larger clone sits a single base away. The junction shows trimming of 0 bases on V and 4 bases on J, and the gene matches do not reach 8 bases of it. The CDR3 covers 16 residues, taking in both the cysteine and the phenylalanine. The DNA shown is the 48-base CDR3, in frame from base 1. CDR1 SGDLS and CDR2 YYNGEE were looked up in the germline V gene. The immunoSEQ Assay, a bias-controlled multiplex PCR, was used to amplify TCRbeta CDR3 regions from genomic DNA. From the authors' description of their analysis: Within the assay, amplification of reference gene primers was used to estimate how many nucleated cells each sample contained. To quantify the absolute abundance of each unique TCRbeta CDR3 rearrangement, sequence reads were collapsed and filtered. For each sample, productive Simpson clonality was calculated as the square root of Simpson's diversity index across productive rearrangements. Here the immuneACCESS table is served through TCRdb, limited to in-frame sequences with V and J called. Missing clones are a known gap in these copies; in checked studies unresolved V genes cover under half, and the rest lacks a known reason. The D gene and trimming were derived from the DNA, and the V and J assignments and clone size from that table. This sample has about 260,000 clones in its table, and around four fifths of those were observed once. The ten largest clones take up approximately 4% of the sample.

The sample comes from a study of blood T cell repertoires in COVID-19 (dated by TCRdb to the early 2020s). About the study as a whole: Samples from collaborators originated in the United States, Italy and Spain and spanned both the acute and convalescent phases of COVID-19. The prospective study material was composed of cDNA or gDNA derived from T cells, B-cell-depleted T cells, or PBMCs. Subjects who had been exposed to COVID-19, were actively infected with it, or had recovered from it provided the deeply sampled blood TCRbeta repertoires that made up the dataset. A freely available public database, intended as a resource for researchers studying the immune response to SARS-CoV-2, is where the repertoires were released. The samples were drawn from two sources: the first 160 participants of the ongoing ImmuneRACE study, and 1,000 to 1,500 subjects contributed by 6 global collaborators. The sample metadata nearly always contained a de-identified subject ID, COVID-19 status, age in years and sex. Where available, HLA class I and class II types were taken from metadata supplied by the sample provider and were not determined by assay-based typing.

Whole blood was collected in K2EDTA tubes by collaborating institutions according to the institutions' own protocols. For TCRbeta analysis, collaborators shipped samples as frozen whole blood, isolated PBMCs, or DNA extracted from either of those sample types. The full study reports these points: The quantity of clinical and demographic metadata differed by source and by participant and was supplied without curation.

The source of this sequence is a man in his sixties with acute or convalescent COVID-19. This chain is built from TRBV9 and TRBJ1-2; 8 nucleotides in the junction match TRBD1. Sample: peripheral blood. In nucleotides, the sequence is TGTGCCAGCAGCGTAGAGGGCAGGGGGCCAGCCTATGGCTACACCTTC. It encodes CASSVEGRGPAYGYTF.